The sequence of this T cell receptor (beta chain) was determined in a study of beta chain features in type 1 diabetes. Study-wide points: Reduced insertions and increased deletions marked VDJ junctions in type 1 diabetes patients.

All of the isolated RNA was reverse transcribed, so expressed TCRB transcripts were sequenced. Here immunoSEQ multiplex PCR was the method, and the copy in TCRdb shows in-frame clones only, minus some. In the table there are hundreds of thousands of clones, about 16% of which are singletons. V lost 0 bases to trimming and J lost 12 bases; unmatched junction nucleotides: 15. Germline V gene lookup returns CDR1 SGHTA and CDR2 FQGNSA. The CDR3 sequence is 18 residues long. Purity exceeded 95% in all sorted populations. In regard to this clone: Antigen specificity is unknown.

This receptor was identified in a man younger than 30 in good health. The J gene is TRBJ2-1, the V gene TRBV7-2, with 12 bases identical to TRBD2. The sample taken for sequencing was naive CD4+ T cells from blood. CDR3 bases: TGTGCCAGCAGCTTAGCATTTGGGGCTAGCGGGGGGGCTTACGGGCAGTTCTTC. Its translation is CASSLAFGASGGAYGQFF.